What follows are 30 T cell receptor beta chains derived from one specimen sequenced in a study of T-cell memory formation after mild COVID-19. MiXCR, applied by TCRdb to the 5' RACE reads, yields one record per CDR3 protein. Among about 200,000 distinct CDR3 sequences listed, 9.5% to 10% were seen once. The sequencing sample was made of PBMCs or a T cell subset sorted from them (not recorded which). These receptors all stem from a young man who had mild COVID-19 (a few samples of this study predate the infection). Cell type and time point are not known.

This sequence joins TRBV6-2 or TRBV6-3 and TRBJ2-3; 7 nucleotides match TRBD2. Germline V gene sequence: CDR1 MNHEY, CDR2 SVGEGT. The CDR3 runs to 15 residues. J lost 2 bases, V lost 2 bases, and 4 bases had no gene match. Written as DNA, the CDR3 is TGTGCCAGCAGTTACCCCAGCGGGACCACAGATACGCAGTATTTT. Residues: CASSYPSGTTDTQYF.

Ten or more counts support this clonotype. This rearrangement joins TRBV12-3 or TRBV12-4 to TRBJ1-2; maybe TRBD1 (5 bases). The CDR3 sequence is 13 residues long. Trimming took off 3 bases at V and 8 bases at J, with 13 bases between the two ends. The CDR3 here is CASSLQGALGYTF. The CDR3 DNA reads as TGTGCCAGCAGTTTGCAAGGGGCCCTGGGCTACACCTTC.

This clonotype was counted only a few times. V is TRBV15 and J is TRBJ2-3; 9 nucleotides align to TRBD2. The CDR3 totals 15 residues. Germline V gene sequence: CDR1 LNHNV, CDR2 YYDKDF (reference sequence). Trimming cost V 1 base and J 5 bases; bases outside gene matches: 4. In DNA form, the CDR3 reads TGTGCCACCAGCAGAGTAGCGGGGGAAATAGATACGCAGTATTTT. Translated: CATSRVAGEIDTQYF.

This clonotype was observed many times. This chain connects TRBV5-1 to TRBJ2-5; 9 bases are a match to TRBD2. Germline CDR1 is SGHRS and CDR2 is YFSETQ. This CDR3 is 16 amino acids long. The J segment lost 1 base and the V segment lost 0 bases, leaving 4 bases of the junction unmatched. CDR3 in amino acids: CASSLVASGAQETQYF. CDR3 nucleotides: TGCGCCAGCAGCTTGGTGGCTAGCGGGGCCCAAGAGACCCAGTACTTC.

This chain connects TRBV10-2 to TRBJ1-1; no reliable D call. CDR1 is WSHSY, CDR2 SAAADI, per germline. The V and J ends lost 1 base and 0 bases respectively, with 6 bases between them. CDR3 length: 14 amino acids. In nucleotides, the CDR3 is TGCGCCAGCAGTGAGTTAGGAATGAACACTGAAGCTTTCTTT. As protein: CASSELGMNTEAFF.

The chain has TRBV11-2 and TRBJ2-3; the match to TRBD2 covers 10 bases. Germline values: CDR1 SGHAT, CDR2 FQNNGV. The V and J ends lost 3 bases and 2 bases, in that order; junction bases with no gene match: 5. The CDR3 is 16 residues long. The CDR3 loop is CASSFLAGAYTDTQYF. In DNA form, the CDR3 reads TGTGCCAGCAGCTTTCTAGCGGGGGCCTACACAGATACGCAGTATTTT. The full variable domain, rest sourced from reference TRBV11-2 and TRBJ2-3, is EAGVAQSPRYKIIEKRQSVAFWCNPISGHATLYWYQQILGQGPKLLIQFQNNGVVDDSQLPKDRFSAERLKGVDSTLKIQPAKLEDSAVYLCASSFLAGAYTDTQYFGPGTRLTVL.

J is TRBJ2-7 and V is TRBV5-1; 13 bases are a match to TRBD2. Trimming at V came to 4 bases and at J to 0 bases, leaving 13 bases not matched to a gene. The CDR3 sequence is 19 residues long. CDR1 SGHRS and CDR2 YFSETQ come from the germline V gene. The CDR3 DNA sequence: TGCGCCAGCAGCCCTGGATTCGGGACTAGCGGGGCTCCCTCCTACGAGCAGTACTTC. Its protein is CASSPGFGTSGAPSYEQYF.

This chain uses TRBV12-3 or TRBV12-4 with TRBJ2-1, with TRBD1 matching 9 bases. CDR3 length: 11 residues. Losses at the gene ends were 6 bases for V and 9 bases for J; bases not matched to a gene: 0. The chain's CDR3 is CASRDRGEQFF. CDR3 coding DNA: TGTGCCAGCAGGGACAGGGGTGAGCAGTTCTTC.

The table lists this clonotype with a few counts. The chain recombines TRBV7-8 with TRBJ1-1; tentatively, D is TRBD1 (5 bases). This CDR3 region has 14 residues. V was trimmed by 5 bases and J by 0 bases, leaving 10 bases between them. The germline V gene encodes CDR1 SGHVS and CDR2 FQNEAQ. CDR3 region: CASSPLGLNTEAFF. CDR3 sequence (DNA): TGTGCCAGCAGCCCTTTGGGACTGAACACTGAAGCTTTCTTT.

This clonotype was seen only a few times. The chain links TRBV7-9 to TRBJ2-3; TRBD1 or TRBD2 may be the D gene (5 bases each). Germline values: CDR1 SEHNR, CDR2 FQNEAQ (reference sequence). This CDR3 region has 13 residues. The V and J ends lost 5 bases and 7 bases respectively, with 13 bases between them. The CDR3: CASSKDPGHTQYF. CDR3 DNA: TGTGCCAGCAGCAAGGACCCGGGACATACGCAGTATTTT. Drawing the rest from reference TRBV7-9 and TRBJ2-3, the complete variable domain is DTGVSQNPRHKITKRGQNVTFRCDPISEHNRLYWYRQTLGQGPEFLTYFQNEAQLEKSRLLSDRFSAERPKGSFSTLEIQRTEQGDSAMYLCASSKDPGHTQYFGPGTRLTVL.

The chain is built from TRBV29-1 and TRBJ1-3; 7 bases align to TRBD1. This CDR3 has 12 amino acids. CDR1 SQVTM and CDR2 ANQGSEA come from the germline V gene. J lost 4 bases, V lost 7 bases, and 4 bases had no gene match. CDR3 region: CSATGDGNTIYF. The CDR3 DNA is TGCAGCGCCACAGGGGACGGAAACACCATATATTTT.

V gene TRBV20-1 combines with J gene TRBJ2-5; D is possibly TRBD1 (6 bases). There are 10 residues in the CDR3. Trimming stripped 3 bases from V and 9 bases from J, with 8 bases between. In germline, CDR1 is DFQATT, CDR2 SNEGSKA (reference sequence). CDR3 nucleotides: TGCAGTGCTAGGGACAGTCCCCAGTACTTC. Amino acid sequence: CSARDSPQYF.

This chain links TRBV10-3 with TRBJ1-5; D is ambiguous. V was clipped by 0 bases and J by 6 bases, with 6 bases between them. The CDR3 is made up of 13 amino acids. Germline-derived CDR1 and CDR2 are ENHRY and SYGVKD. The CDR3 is CAISESCIQPQHF. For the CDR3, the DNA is TGTGCCATCAGTGAGTCGTGCATTCAGCCCCAGCATTTT.

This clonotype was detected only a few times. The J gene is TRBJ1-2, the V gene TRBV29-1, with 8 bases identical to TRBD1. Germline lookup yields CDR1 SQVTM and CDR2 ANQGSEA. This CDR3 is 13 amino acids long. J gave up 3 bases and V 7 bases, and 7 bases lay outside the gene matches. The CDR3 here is CSDRQGLDYGYTF. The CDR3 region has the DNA TGCAGCGACAGACAGGGGCTGGACTATGGCTACACCTTC.

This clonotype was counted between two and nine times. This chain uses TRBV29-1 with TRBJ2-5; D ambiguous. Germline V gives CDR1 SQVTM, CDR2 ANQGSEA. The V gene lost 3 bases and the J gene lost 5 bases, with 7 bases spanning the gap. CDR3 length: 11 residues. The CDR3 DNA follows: TGCAGCGTTGATTTGGGTGAGACCCAGTACTTC. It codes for CSVDLGETQYF.

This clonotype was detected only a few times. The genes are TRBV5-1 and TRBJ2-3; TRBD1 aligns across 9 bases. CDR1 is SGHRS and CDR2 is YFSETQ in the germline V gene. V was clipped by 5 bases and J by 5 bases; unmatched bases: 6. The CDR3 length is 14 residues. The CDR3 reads CASSRTGERDTQYF. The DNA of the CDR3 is TGCGCCAGCAGTAGGACAGGGGAGAGAGATACGCAGTATTTT.

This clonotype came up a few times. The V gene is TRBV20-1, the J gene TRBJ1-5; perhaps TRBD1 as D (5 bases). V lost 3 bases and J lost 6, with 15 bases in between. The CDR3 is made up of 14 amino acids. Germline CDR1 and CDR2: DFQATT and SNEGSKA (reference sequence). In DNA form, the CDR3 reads TGCAGTGCTAGCACATGGGGTCAGGGTCAGCCCCAGCATTTT. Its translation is CSASTWGQGQPQHF.

The DNA of the CDR3 is TGTGCCAGCAGCCGAAATCCTGCAACTAATGAAAAACTGTTTTTT. This gives the protein CASSRNPATNEKLFF. The chain employs TRBV4-2 and TRBJ1-4; D remains ambiguous. The length of the CDR3 is 15 residues. Per the germline V gene, CDR1 is LGHNA and CDR2 is YNFKEQ. Trimming took off 4 bases at V and 0 bases at J, with 9 bases between the two ends.

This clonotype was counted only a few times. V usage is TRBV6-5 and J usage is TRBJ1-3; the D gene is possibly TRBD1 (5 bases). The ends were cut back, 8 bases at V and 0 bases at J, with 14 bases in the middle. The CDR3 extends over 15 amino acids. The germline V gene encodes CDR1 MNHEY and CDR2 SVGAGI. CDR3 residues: CASRTAGLSGNTIYF. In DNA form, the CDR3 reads TGTGCCAGCCGGACGGCGGGGCTCTCTGGAAACACCATATATTTT.

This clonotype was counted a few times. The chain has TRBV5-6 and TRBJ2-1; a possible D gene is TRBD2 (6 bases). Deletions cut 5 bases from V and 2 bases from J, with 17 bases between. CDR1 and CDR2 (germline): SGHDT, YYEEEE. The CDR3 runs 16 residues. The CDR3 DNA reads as TGTGCCAGCAGTTCCGAGAGGTGGGGGGCCTACAATGAGCAGTTCTTC. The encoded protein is CASSSERWGAYNEQFF.

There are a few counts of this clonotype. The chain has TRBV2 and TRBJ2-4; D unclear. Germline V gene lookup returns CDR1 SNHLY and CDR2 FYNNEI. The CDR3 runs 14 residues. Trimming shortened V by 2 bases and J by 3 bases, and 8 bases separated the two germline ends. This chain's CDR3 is CASSETANKNIQYF. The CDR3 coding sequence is TGTGCCAGCAGTGAAACAGCCAACAAAAACATTCAGTACTTC.

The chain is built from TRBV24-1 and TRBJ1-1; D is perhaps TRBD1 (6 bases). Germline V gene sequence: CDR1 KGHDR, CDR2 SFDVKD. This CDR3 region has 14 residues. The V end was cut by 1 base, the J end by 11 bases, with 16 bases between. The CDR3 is CATSDFEAGDEAFF. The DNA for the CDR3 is TGTGCCACCAGTGATTTTGAGGCAGGGGACGAGGCTTTCTTT.

Here the CDR3 DNA reads TGTGCCAGCAGTTTAGTCGGTAATGAAAAACTGTTTTTT. It is translated as CASSLVGNEKLFF. The chain couples TRBV12-3 or TRBV12-4 to TRBJ1-4; no clear D. The ends were cut back, 1 base at V and 4 bases at J, with 4 bases in the middle. This CDR3 is built from 13 residues.

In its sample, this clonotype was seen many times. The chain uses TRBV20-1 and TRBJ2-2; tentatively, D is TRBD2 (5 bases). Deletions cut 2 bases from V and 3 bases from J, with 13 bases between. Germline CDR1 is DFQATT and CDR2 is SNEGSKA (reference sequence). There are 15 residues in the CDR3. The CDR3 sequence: CSARFRGTYTGELFF. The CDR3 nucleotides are TGCAGTGCTAGATTCCGGGGTACATACACCGGGGAGCTGTTTTTT.

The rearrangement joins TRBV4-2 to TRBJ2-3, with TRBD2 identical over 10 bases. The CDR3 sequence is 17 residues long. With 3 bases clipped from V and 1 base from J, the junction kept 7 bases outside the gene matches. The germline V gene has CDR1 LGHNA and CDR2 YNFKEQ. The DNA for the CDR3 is TGTGCCAGCAGCCAGAGCAAGCGGGGGGGCCGCACAGATACGCAGTATTTT. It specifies CASSQSKRGGRTDTQYF.

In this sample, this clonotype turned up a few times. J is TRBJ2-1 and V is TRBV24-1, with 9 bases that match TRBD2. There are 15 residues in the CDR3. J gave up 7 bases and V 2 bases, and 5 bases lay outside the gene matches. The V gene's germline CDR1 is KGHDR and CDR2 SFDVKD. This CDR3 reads CATSDSRGGANEQFF. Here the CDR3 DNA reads TGTGCCACCAGTGATTCGCGCGGGGGGGCGAATGAGCAGTTCTTC.

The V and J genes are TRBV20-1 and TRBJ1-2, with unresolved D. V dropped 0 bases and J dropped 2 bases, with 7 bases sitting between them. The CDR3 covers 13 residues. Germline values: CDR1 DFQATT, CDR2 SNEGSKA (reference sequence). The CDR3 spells CSARDKENYGYTF. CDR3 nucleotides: TGCAGTGCTAGAGATAAGGAGAACTATGGCTACACCTTC.

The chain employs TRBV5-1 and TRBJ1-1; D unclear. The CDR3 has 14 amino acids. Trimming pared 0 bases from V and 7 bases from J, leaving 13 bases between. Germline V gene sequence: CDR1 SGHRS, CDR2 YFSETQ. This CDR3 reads CASSLASTSREAFF. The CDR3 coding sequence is TGCGCCAGCAGCTTGGCGTCGACCTCTCGTGAAGCTTTCTTT. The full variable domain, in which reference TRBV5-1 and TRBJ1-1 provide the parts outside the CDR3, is KAGVTQTPRYLIKTRGQQVTLSCSPISGHRSVSWYQQTPGQGLQFLFEYFSETQRNKGNFPGRFSGRQFSNSRSEMNVSTLELGDSALYLCASSLASTSREAFFGQGTRLTVV.

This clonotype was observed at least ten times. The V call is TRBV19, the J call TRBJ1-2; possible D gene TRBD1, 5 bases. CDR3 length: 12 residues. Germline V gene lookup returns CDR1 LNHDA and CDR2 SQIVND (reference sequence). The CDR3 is CASQGDRYGYTF. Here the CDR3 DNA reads TGTGCGAGTCAAGGGGACCGCTATGGCTACACCTTC.

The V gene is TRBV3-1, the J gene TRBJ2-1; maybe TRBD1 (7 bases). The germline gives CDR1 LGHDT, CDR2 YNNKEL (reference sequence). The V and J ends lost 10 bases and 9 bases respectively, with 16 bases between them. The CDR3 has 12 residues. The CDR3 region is CATGRQGGEQFF. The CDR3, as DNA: TGTGCCACCGGGAGACAGGGTGGTGAGCAGTTCTTC.